This entry lists 16 T cell receptor beta chains sequenced from one sample in a study of blood T cell repertoires in COVID-19. Generated by immunoSEQ multiplex PCR, the TCRdb table keeps only in-frame clones and is missing some. Among about 110,000 clones listed, 80% to 90% were seen once. Sequenced input: peripheral blood. These receptors came from a woman in her forties or fifties with active or convalescent COVID-19.

The rearrangement joins TRBV10-3 to TRBJ2-7, with D possibly being TRBD2 (6 bases). The V and J ends lost 2 bases and 4 bases respectively, with 15 bases between them. From germline, CDR1 is ENHRY and CDR2 SYGVKD. The CDR3 has 15 amino acids. Here the CDR3 reads CAISEGRERLYEQYF. CDR3 DNA: TGTGCCATCAGTGAGGGCCGGGAGAGACTATACGAGCAGTACTTC.

This chain uses TRBV6-2 or TRBV6-3 with TRBJ2-1, with 8 bases lining up with TRBD2. The ends lost 6 bases at V and 0 bases at J; junction bases unmatched: 7. Germline V gene data show CDR1 as MNHEY and CDR2 as SVGEGT. This CDR3 comprises 16 residues. The CDR3 protein is CASSPRREDSYNEQFF. CDR3 nucleotides: TGTGCCAGCAGCCCGAGGCGGGAGGACTCCTACAATGAGCAGTTCTTC.

This clone was observed a single time. The chain couples TRBV7-2 to TRBJ2-7; D uncertain. The CDR3 covers 16 residues. Germline lookup yields CDR1 SGHTA and CDR2 FQGNSA. Trimming cost V 1 base and J 3 bases, with 16 bases left between them. The CDR3 bases are TGTGCCAGCAGCTTAGAGTGGTCTAGGCCAAACTACGAGCAGTACTTC. Translated: CASSLEWSRPNYEQYF. The full variable domain, its missing parts supplied by reference TRBV7-2 and TRBJ2-7, is GAGVSQSPSNKVTEKGKDVELRCDPISGHTALYWYRQSLGQGLEFLIYFQGNSAPDKSGLPSDRFSAERTGGSVSTLTIQRTQQEDSAVYLCASSLEWSRPNYEQYFGPGTRLTVT.

The chain is built from TRBV5-1 and TRBJ1-4; D uncertain. This CDR3 comprises 16 residues. CDR1 and CDR2 (germline): SGHRS, YFSETQ. Trimming removed 4 bases from V and 0 bases from J, with 13 bases in between. DNA for the CDR3: TGCGCCAGCAGCGAGGACTCCTCGGCAACTAATGAAAAACTGTTTTTT. Translated: CASSEDSSATNEKLFF. The whole variable domain, remainder taken from reference TRBV5-1 and TRBJ1-4, is KAGVTQTPRYLIKTRGQQVTLSCSPISGHRSVSWYQQTPGQGLQFLFEYFSETQRNKGNFPGRFSGRQFSNSRSEMNVSTLELGDSALYLCASSEDSSATNEKLFFGSGTQLSVL.

The rearrangement joins TRBV30 to TRBJ1-2; 10 nucleotides align to TRBD1. The J segment lost 5 bases and the V segment lost 1 base, leaving 4 bases of the junction unmatched. The length of the CDR3 is 14 residues. The germline CDR1 and CDR2 sequences are GTSNPN and SVGIG (reference sequence). CDR3 protein: CAWSEGQGRYGYTF. The CDR3 region has the DNA TGTGCCTGGAGTGAGGGACAGGGGAGATATGGCTACACCTTC.

The rearrangement joins TRBV30 to TRBJ1-3, with D tentatively TRBD1 (5 bases). The length of the CDR3 is 16 residues. Trimming left V 2 bases short and J 0 bases short, with 14 bases between. CDR1 and CDR2 from the germline V gene are GTSNPN and SVGIG (reference sequence). In nucleotides, the CDR3 is TGTGCCTGGAGTTTTAACACAGGACCCTCTGGAAACACCATATATTTT. Protein sequence: CAWSFNTGPSGNTIYF.

The chain is built from TRBV30 and TRBJ1-2; D remains unclear. Germline CDR1 reads GTSNPN; CDR2 reads SVGIG (reference sequence). This CDR3 has 13 residues. The V gene lost 0 bases and the J gene lost 6 bases, with 11 bases spanning the gap. The CDR3 region has the DNA TGTGCCTGGAGTGTATACAGAGAGAATGGCTACACCTTC. Protein: CAWSVYRENGYTF.

The chain carries TRBV7-3 and TRBJ2-2, with D maybe TRBD1 (5 bases). Trimming took 5 bases from V and 4 from J, leaving 14 bases between them. This CDR3 spans 15 amino acids. In germline, CDR1 is SGHTA, CDR2 FQGTGA. Here the CDR3 DNA reads TGTGCCAGCAGCCCAACCGCAGGGTCCACCGGGGAGCTGTTTTTT. Translating it yields CASSPTAGSTGELFF. The full variable domain, with the rest looked up from reference TRBV7-3 and TRBJ2-2, is GAGVSQTPSNKVTEKGKYVELRCDPISGHTALYWYRQSLGQGPEFLIYFQGTGAADDSGLPNDRFFAVRPEGSVSTLKIQRTERGDSAVYLCASSPTAGSTGELFFGEGSRLTVL.

CDR3 DNA sequence: TGTGCCAGCAGTTGGGGTGGACAGGGCGAGGACTATGGCTACACCTTC. As protein: CASSWGGQGEDYGYTF. The rearrangement joins TRBV28 to TRBJ1-2; 8 bases are shared with TRBD1. The CDR3 is 16 residues long. Germline V CDR1 and CDR2: MDHEN, SYDVKM. V gave up 4 bases and J gave up 3 bases; unmatched junction bases: 10.

This chain connects TRBV7-3 to TRBJ2-5; D is ambiguous. Trimming stripped 5 bases from V and 4 bases from J, with 11 bases between. Per the germline V gene, CDR1 is SGHTA and CDR2 is FQGTGA. This CDR3 spans 13 amino acids. The CDR3 spells CASSESSGETQYF. CDR3 sequence (DNA): TGTGCCAGCAGCGAAAGTTCCGGAGAGACCCAGTACTTC. Full variable domain (rest looked up from reference TRBV7-3 and TRBJ2-5): GAGVSQTPSNKVTEKGKYVELRCDPISGHTALYWYRQSLGQGPEFLIYFQGTGAADDSGLPNDRFFAVRPEGSVSTLKIQRTERGDSAVYLCASSESSGETQYFGPGTRLLVL.

This chain connects TRBV7-9 to TRBJ2-1; D call uncertain. CDR1 and CDR2 (germline): SEHNR, FQNEAQ (reference sequence). This CDR3 has 16 residues. Trimming took 2 bases from V and 0 from J, leaving 11 bases between them. CDR3 DNA: TGTGCCAGCAGCTTAAAACGCATCAGCTCCTACAATGAGCAGTTCTTC. This translates into CASSLKRISSYNEQFF.

CDR3 in DNA: TGTGCCAGCAGTTACTCGGTGCGGGAGACCCAGTACTTC. It translates to CASSYSVRETQYF. The chain couples TRBV6-6 to TRBJ2-5; D gene unclear. In germline, CDR1 is MNHNY, CDR2 SVGAGI (reference sequence). The CDR3 length is 13 residues. V shed 0 bases and J shed 5 bases, with 7 bases lying between them.

The chain employs TRBV27 and TRBJ2-1; 10 positions agree with TRBD2. V was pared by 7 bases and J by 7 bases, with 7 bases of the junction left unmatched. The germline gives CDR1 MNHEY, CDR2 SMNVEV (reference sequence). CDR3 length: 14 amino acids. The CDR3 loop reads CASNILAGKNEQFF. DNA for the CDR3: TGTGCCAGCAACATACTAGCGGGAAAGAATGAGCAGTTCTTC.

This clone has just one count. V gene TRBV9 combines with J gene TRBJ1-2; 10 positions match TRBD1. The CDR3 consists of 15 residues. V lost 4 bases and J lost 5; bases outside the gene matches: 8. Germline CDR1 and CDR2: SGDLS and YYNGEE. DNA of the CDR3: TGTGCCAGCAGCCCCGGGACAGGGGTGCGTTATGGCTACACCTTC. Its translation: CASSPGTGVRYGYTF.

The chain has TRBV19 and TRBJ2-1; 7 positions agree with TRBD1. With 7 bases clipped from V and 6 bases from J, the junction kept 6 bases outside the gene matches. Germline values: CDR1 LNHDA, CDR2 SQIVND (reference sequence). The CDR3 is made up of 13 amino acids. Here the CDR3 DNA reads TGTGCCAGTAAGGGGACAGCCCTCAATGAGCAGTTCTTC. Its protein is CASKGTALNEQFF. Combining the CDR3 with reference TRBV19 and TRBJ2-1 gives the whole variable domain DGGITQSPKYLFRKEGQNVTLSCEQNLNHDAMYWYRQDPGQGLRLIYYSQIVNDFQKGDIAEGYSVSREKKESFPLTVTSAQKNPTAFYLCASKGTALNEQFFGPGTRLTVL.

CDR3 nucleotides: TGTGCCACCAGCAGAGATTTAACAGGGGAGACCCAGTACTTC. It encodes CATSRDLTGETQYF. V gene TRBV15 combines with J gene TRBJ2-5; TRBD1 might be the D (6 bases). The germline V gene has CDR1 LNHNV and CDR2 YYDKDF (reference sequence). The V gene lost 0 bases and the J gene lost 5 bases, with 10 bases spanning the gap. The CDR3 runs 14 residues.